These 18 T cell receptor beta chains originate from one sample sequenced in a study of HIV-infected patients and healthy controls. Antiretroviral therapy had run roughly three months, about 14 weeks, before follow-up blood collection. The repertoire came from unfractionated whole blood and reflected all unsorted peripheral T cells. Alpha and beta constant-region primers primed reverse transcription of about 0.5 ug RNA. Separate chain-specific third strand synthesis with multiplexing indices produced the alpha and beta libraries. TCRdb analysed the 5' RACE reads with MiXCR anew, one entry per CDR3 protein. The sample holds about 5,100 distinct CDR3 sequences, about 10% seen once. The starting material was blood, obtained during antiretroviral therapy. Source of these receptors: an adult with HIV infection.

Sample share makes this clonotype medium-sized. The chain is built from TRBV12-3 or TRBV12-4 and TRBJ2-2; 8 bases agree with TRBD1. J gave up 3 bases and V 5 bases, and 11 bases lay outside the gene matches. CDR3 size: 17 residues. This CDR3 is CASSTRTGPSDTGELFF. The CDR3 DNA reads TGTGCCAGCAGTACCAGGACAGGGCCGTCGGACACCGGGGAGCTGTTTTTT.

This clonotype was detected many times. The J gene is TRBJ2-3, the V gene TRBV7-8; D ambiguous. Trimming took off 5 bases at V and 3 bases at J, with 9 bases between the two ends. The CDR3 totals 13 residues. Germline lookup yields CDR1 SGHVS and CDR2 FQNEAQ. In nucleotides, the CDR3 is TGTGCCAGCAGCCCCTACCTGACAGATACGCAGTATTTT. Its protein is CASSPYLTDTQYF.

This clonotype is termed medium-sized. The gene calls are TRBV6-5 and TRBJ1-2, with TRBD1 matching 7 bases. The CDR3 is 15 amino acids. Looked up from germline, CDR1 is MNHEY and CDR2 is SVGAGI. J was trimmed by 7 bases and V by 5 bases; bases with no gene match: 13. The CDR3 here is CASSRLVEGAAGYTF. The CDR3 coding sequence is TGTGCCAGCAGTCGACTCGTGGAGGGGGCGGCTGGCTACACCTTC.

The table lists this clonotype with many counts. The chain is built from TRBV7-2 and TRBJ2-7; 9 bases match TRBD2. This CDR3 region has 16 residues. Trimming removed 0 bases from V and 1 base from J; junction bases left unmatched: 4. CDR1 and CDR2 from the germline V gene are SGHTA and FQGNSA. The CDR3 sequence: CASSLASAGGSYEQYF. Written as DNA, the CDR3 is TGTGCCAGCAGCTTAGCTTCAGCGGGGGGTTCCTACGAGCAGTACTTC.

The table lists this clonotype with many counts. The chain joins TRBV6-5 to TRBJ2-3; TRBD1 is a possible D gene (6 bases). Per the germline V gene, CDR1 is MNHEY and CDR2 is SVGAGI. Trimming took 6 bases from V and 2 from J, leaving 12 bases between them. The CDR3 is made up of 14 amino acids. The CDR3 spells CASRNTGTTDTQYF. CDR3 coding DNA: TGTGCCAGCAGGAATACAGGGACCACAGATACGCAGTATTTT.

At least ten counts were recorded for this clonotype. The rearrangement joins TRBV27 to TRBJ2-3; maybe TRBD1 (5 bases). The length of the CDR3 is 14 residues. Deletions cut 7 bases from V and 2 bases from J, with 13 bases between. Germline CDR1 is MNHEY and CDR2 is SMNVEV (reference sequence). The CDR3 spells CASKPYGATDTQYF. The CDR3 DNA reads TGTGCCAGCAAGCCGTATGGGGCCACAGATACGCAGTATTTT.

Many counts were recorded for this clonotype. The rearrangement joins TRBV29-1 to TRBJ1-4; 8 nucleotides align to TRBD1. The junction had 5 bases not matched to a gene; V was cut back by 1 base and J by 7 bases. The germline V gene encodes CDR1 SQVTM and CDR2 ANQGSEA. This CDR3 is 14 amino acids long. CDR3 loop: CSVEVGQGAEKLFF. CDR3 bases: TGCAGCGTTGAAGTAGGGCAGGGGGCTGAAAAACTGTTTTTT.

This clonotype was seen many times. This chain joins TRBV6-2 or TRBV6-3 and TRBJ2-7; 11 bases fit TRBD2. Germline-derived CDR1 and CDR2 are MNHEY and SVGEGT. The CDR3 extends over 16 amino acids. V lost 2 bases and J lost 6; bases outside the gene matches: 9. CDR3: CASSYNPGLADIEQYF. The CDR3 region has the DNA TGTGCCAGCAGTTACAATCCGGGACTAGCGGATATCGAGCAGTACTTC.

By proportion, this clonotype is medium-sized. This chain links TRBV19 with TRBJ2-7, with D unclear. The length of the CDR3 is 15 residues. V dropped 3 bases and J dropped 3 bases, with 15 bases sitting between them. Germline values: CDR1 LNHDA, CDR2 SQIVND (reference sequence). The CDR3 sequence: CASSISGSLGYEQYF. The DNA of the CDR3 is TGTGCCAGTAGTATCTCAGGCAGTCTTGGCTACGAGCAGTACTTC.

V gene TRBV24-1 combines with J gene TRBJ2-1; possible D gene TRBD2, 5 bases. CDR3 length: 14 amino acids. V was trimmed by 5 bases and J by 3 bases, leaving 10 bases between them. Germline values: CDR1 KGHDR, CDR2 SFDVKD. CDR3 sequence (DNA): TGTGCCACCAGTGCGGGAACTTTCTACAATGAGCAGTTCTTC. It yields the protein CATSAGTFYNEQFF.

This clonotype was recorded many times. One base away lies a much larger clone, so this may be a sequencing read error. The chain carries TRBV29-1 and TRBJ2-5; no clear D gene. Between the trimmed V and J ends, which lost 0 bases and 5 bases, there was a span of 4 bases. Per germline, CDR1 SQVTM and CDR2 ANQGSEA. The CDR3 contains 11 residues. The DNA of the CDR3 is TGCAGCGTTGAAGATTGGGAGACCCAGTACTTC. Protein product: CSVEDWETQYF.

This clonotype is labeled medium-sized. The chain has TRBV9 and TRBJ1-2; D is unclear. Trimming stripped 4 bases from V and 14 bases from J, with 6 bases between. The CDR3 contains 8 residues. Germline V CDR1 and CDR2: SGDLS, YYNGEE. The CDR3 spells CASSPTTF. The CDR3 region has the DNA TGTGCCAGCAGCCCGACTACCTTC.

This clonotype was found a few times. The V gene is TRBV5-5, the J gene TRBJ2-5, with TRBD1 identical over 8 bases. Unmatched junction bases numbered 4, after V lost 4 bases and J lost 5 bases. In germline, CDR1 is SGHKS, CDR2 YYEKEE (reference sequence). This CDR3 is 13 amino acids long. As DNA, the CDR3 is TGTGCCAGCAGCGTGGACAGGGACGAGACCCAGTACTTC. Translating it yields CASSVDRDETQYF.

This clonotype was seen ten or more times. The chain carries TRBV19 and TRBJ1-5; D not certain. V was pared by 2 bases and J by 0 bases, with 8 bases between. The germline CDR1 and CDR2 sequences are LNHDA and SQIVND (reference sequence). The CDR3 loop spans 15 amino acids. Here the CDR3 reads CASSISAFSNQPQHF. The CDR3 DNA follows: TGTGCCAGTAGTATATCTGCGTTTAGCAATCAGCCCCAGCATTTT. Supplemented by reference TRBV19 and TRBJ1-5, the full variable domain reads DGGITQSPKYLFRKEGQNVTLSCEQNLNHDAMYWYRQDPGQGLRLIYYSQIVNDFQKGDIAEGYSVSREKKESFPLTVTSAQKNPTAFYLCASSISAFSNQPQHFGDGTRLSIL.

This clonotype was recorded a few times. The CDR3 DNA reads as TGTGCCAGCAATCCAGGGGGGTCCGGGGAGCTGTTTTTT. Its translation is CASNPGGSGELFF. The chain links TRBV6-5 to TRBJ2-2; a weak D match, TRBD1 (7 bases). Germline loops: CDR1 MNHEY, CDR2 SVGAGI. V was trimmed by 7 bases and J by 6 bases, leaving 12 bases between them. The CDR3 contains 13 residues.

Sample share makes this clonotype medium-sized. The V gene is TRBV6-5, the J gene TRBJ1-5, with D hard to call. V lost 4 bases and J 4 bases, leaving 8 bases between the germline ends. Germline CDR1 and CDR2: MNHEY and SVGAGI. The CDR3 runs to 13 residues. The CDR3 protein is CASSSTPNQPQHF. CDR3 bases: TGTGCCAGCAGTTCAACACCGAATCAGCCCCAGCATTTT.

This clonotype qualifies as medium-sized. The chain recombines TRBV6-1 with TRBJ1-1, with a possible D match to TRBD1 (6 bases). CDR1 is MNHNS and CDR2 is SASEGT in the germline V gene. The CDR3 spans 18 residues. V was trimmed by 3 bases and J by 2 bases, leaving 22 bases between them. CDR3 sequence: CASSEPRLRTEGNTEAFF. CDR3 sequence (DNA): TGTGCCAGCAGTGAGCCAAGGTTGCGGACAGAAGGAAACACTGAAGCTTTCTTT.

This clonotype is medium-sized in the sample. This rearrangement joins TRBV7-9 to TRBJ2-5; D may be TRBD1 (5 bases). CDR1 is SEHNR and CDR2 is FQNEAQ in the germline V gene (reference sequence). Trimming removed 3 bases from V and 0 bases from J, with 11 bases in between. The CDR3 runs to 15 residues. For the CDR3, the DNA is TGTGCCAGCAGCTTGAGGACACTGTACCAAGAGACCCAGTACTTC. It encodes CASSLRTLYQETQYF.